This T cell receptor beta chain was obtained from a study of blood T cells in healthy people across ages (dated by TCRdb to the mid-2010s). Study-wide context: In model experiments, template switching captured about one uniquely barcoded TCR beta cDNA molecule for every two T cells. The study analyzed two additional independent replicas of 1 million unique cDNA reads from the same blood draw for two donors, one aged 18 to 29 and one aged 80 or older. Age-related changes in TCR beta repertoire diversity were measured in the study by deep sequencing normalized with unique cDNA molecular identifiers. Four age groups were formed from the donors: young (average 16 years), middle-aged (around 37), aged (approximately 60) and long-lived (less than 85).

Library preparation employed 5' RACE. The data were produced on an Illumina HiSeq 2500. A second roughly 7 to 11 cycle PCR used a sample-barcoded 5' primer and a J-beta primer mix. Each TCR beta cDNA molecule received a unique molecular identifier from a template-switch 5' adaptor carrying 12 random nucleotides. At least 2.5 million CDR3-containing paired-end reads were obtained from each sample. All of the RNA was converted into first-strand cDNA using the Mint cDNA synthesis kit, with a TRBC-specific oligonucleotide serving as the primer. All cDNA was treated with uracil-DNA glycosylase and then went through a first 18-cycle PCR with the universal primers M1SS and BC2_uni_R. In the original analysis: For normalization, 1 million high-quality reads, each with a distinct molecular identifier, were randomly selected from each sample. Reads with shared molecular identifiers were discarded instead of being binned into consensus sequences. MiTCR, set to a Q25 quality threshold and the strictest error-elimination algorithm, was used for CDR3 identification, clonotype clustering and error correction. A nonparametric unseen species model with Euler transformation was used to estimate lower-bound total TCR beta diversity. TCRdb trimmed public reads at Q25 via fastp, called clones via MiXCR and kept in-frame beta chains. Merged by CDR3 protein, the rows form single entries marked with the most common genes and DNA. Here the V and J calls rest on TCRdb's processing, not on the authors' analysis. Present in this sample are more than 900,000 distinct CDR3 sequences, around 29% of which were seen just once. Clones ranked in the top ten supply approximately 10% of the sample.

A remark on this clonotype: Its specific antigen is unknown. No base quality information exists; no much larger clone differs at one position.

Donors were under 40 systemically healthy Caucasian individuals from Russia aged roughly 6 to 90 years. About 9.8 milliliters of peripheral blood were drawn from each donor into EDTA-treated Vacutainer tubes. PBMCs were isolated by Ficoll-Paque density-gradient centrifugation, with at least 7 million obtained per sample. Total RNA was extracted from PBMCs with Trizol reagent, with at least 5.5 micrograms obtained per sample. Naive CD45RAhigh/CD27high T cell percentages were measured by flow cytometry on a PBMC aliquot from every donor. As encoded in the germline V gene (reference sequence), CDR1 is DFQATT while CDR2 is SNEGSKA. From the cysteine through the phenylalanine, the CDR3 covers 12 amino acids. Kept here is only the CDR3 DNA, which spans 36 bases and is read in frame from base 1. V is clipped by 5 bases and J by 8 bases, and the sequence between their germline boundaries is 15 bases long.

Overall study outcomes, separate from this receptor: There was a strong correlation between observed TCR beta diversity and the percentage of naive T cells measured by flow cytometry. Since profiling was done on bulk unsorted PBMCs, naive and antigen-experienced compartments could not be conclusively compared. Compared with the aged group, more naive CD4+ T cells, fewer expanded clones and increased TCR diversity were shown by the long-lived group, suggesting age selection. Observed TCR beta diversity per million T cells fell roughly linearly with age, and a significant reduction was already apparent by age roughly 40. Estimates of total diversity based on one million sequenced T cells were considered lower bounds and underestimates. Because donor CMV infection status was unknown, age-related changes in expanded clonotypes were potentially confounded.

The data were also submitted as part of a second study, on T cells of mothers and their children. The second study reports: The donors were nine systemically healthy Caucasian individuals, made up of three mothers and their six children. cDNA synthesis used all of the extracted RNA, with around 1.6 ug of RNA in each 15 ul reaction. Sample barcodes and 2-4 random nucleotides were added via the M1S primer in the second PCR. Over 8 million TCR beta CDR3 reads were obtained for each mother, and approximately 3 million reads were obtained for each child. Thymic selection shapes the output of TCR recombination in a similar way in related and unrelated pairs, and inherited differences have a minor effect. Normalized repertoire overlap was always slightly but never significantly higher in related than unrelated mother-child pairs. No persistent microchimeric T cell clones were found, with a detection sensitivity of approximately 100 clones per million clonotypes. In the study, deep NGS was used to compare the TCR beta repertoires of mothers and children, and features distinguishing related mother-child pairs from unrelated individuals were sought. Mothers averaged about 37 +/- 4 years of age and children averaged approximately 11 +/- 4 years. After adapter ligation with NEBNext reagents, the libraries were sequenced on Illumina HiSeq 2000 with 100+100 nt paired-end reads. To avoid cross-contamination, the mother libraries and the child libraries were prepared a month apart and sequenced in separate runs. For each donor, between about 500,000 and 2,000,000 distinct TCR beta clonotypes were identified. Naive TCR beta clonotypes were estimated from low-frequency clonotypes matched to each donor's FACS-determined naive share, without sorting.

Sequencing was performed on blood. The V and J genes are TRBV20-1 and TRBJ1-2; the D segment cannot be called with confidence. This clonotype was obtained from a woman between 35 and 50 years old in good health. The bases are TGCAGTGCTTACCGGGCCCCGCTGGGCTACACCTTC. It codes for CSAYRAPLGYTF.